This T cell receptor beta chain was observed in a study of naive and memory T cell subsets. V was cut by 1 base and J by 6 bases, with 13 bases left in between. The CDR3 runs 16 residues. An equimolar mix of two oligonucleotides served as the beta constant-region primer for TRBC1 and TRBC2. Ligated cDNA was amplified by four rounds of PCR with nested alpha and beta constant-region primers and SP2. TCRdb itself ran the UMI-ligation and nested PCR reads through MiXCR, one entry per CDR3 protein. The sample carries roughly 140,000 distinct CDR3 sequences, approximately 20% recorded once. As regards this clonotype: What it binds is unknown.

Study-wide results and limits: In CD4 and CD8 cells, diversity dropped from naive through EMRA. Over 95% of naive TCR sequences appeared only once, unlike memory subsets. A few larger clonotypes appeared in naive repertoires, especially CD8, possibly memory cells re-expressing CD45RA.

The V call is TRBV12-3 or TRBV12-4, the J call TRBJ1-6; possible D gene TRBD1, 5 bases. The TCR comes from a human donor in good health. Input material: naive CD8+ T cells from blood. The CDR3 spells CASSLVFLGPNSPLHF. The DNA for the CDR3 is TGTGCCAGCAGTTTAGTCTTCCTGGGGCCTAATTCACCCCTCCACTTT.